This T cell receptor beta chain emerged from a study of blood T cell repertoires in COVID-19. Overall study context: Italy, Spain and the United States were the sources of the convalescent and acute COVID-19 samples.

Cohort assignment relied on participant-reported clinical history. The germline V and J ends were trimmed by 7 bases and 2 bases, with 12 bases remaining between them. The CDR3 is 14 amino acids. From germline, CDR1 is SNHLY and CDR2 FYNNEI. The authors' processing: The authors estimated nucleated cell counts from reference gene primer amplification. Data came from immunoSEQ multiplex PCR; TCRdb stores just in-frame clones and leaves some out. The V and J calls and the clone size are those of that table, but D and trimming were determined from the DNA. Among 250,000 to 300,000 clones listed, around 82% were seen once.

Input material: PBMCs or T cells enriched from blood (not recorded which). The clonotype originates from a man aged 45-65 years who had recovered from COVID-19. The chain links TRBV2 to TRBJ2-1; tentatively, D is TRBD2 (6 bases). The CDR3 nucleotides read TGTGCCAGCACGGGGGACCAGGCCTACAATGAGCAGTTCTTC. Translating it yields CASTGDQAYNEQFF.